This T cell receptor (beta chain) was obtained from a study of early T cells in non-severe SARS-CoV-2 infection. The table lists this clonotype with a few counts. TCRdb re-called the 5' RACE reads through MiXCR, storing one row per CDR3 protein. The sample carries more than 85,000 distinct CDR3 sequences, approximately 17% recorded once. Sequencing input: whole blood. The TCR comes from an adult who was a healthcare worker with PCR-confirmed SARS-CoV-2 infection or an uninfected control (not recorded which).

CDR3 loop: CASSLFPVGSNQPQHF. The CDR3 nucleotides are TGTGCCAGCAGTTTGTTCCCTGTCGGGAGCAATCAGCCCCAGCATTTT. J is TRBJ1-5 and V is TRBV28, with D unclear. Deletions cut 3 bases from V and 1 base from J, with 13 bases between. This CDR3 contains 16 residues. CDR1 MDHEN and CDR2 SYDVKM come from the germline V gene.